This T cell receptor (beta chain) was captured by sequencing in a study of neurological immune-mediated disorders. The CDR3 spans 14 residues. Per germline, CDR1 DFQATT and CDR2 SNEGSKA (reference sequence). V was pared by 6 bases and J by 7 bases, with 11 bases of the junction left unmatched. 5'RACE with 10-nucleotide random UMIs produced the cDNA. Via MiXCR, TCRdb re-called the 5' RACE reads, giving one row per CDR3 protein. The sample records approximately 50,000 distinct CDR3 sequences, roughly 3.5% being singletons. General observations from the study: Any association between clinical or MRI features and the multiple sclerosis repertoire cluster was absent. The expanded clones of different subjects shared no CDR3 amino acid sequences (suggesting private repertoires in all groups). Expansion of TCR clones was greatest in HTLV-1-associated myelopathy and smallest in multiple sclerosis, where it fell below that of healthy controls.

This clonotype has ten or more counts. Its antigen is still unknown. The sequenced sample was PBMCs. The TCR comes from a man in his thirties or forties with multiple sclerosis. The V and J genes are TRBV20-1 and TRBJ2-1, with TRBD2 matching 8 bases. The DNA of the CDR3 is TGCAGTGCCCCCCGAGCGGGAGCGAGGAATGAGCAGTTCTTC. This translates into CSAPRAGARNEQFF.